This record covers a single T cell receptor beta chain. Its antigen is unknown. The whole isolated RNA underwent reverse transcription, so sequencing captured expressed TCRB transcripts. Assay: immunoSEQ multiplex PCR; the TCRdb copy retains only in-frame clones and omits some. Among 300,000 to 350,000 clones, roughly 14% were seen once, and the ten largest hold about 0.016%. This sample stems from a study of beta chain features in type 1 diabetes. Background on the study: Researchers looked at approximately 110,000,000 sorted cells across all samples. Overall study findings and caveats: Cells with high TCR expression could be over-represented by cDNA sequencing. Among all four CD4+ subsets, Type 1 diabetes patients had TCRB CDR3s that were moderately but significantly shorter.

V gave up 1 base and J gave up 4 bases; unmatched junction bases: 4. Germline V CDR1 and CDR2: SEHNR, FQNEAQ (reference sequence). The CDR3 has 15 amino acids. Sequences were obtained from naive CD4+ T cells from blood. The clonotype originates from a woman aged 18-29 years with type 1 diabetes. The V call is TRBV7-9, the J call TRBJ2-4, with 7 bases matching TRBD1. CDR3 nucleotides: TGTGCCAGCAGCTTAGAAGGGACAGCTAAAAACATTCAGTACTTC. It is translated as CASSLEGTAKNIQYF.